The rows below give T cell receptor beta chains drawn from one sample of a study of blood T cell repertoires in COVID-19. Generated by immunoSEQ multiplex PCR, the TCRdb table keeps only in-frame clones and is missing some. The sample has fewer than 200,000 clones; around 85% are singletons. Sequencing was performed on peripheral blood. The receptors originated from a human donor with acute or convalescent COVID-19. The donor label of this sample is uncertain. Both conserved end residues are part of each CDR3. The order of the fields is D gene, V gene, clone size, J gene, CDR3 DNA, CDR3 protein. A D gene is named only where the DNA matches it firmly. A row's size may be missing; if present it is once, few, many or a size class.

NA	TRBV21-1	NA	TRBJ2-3	TGTGCCAGCAGCAAGACGCAGGGGGCGCCGACAGATACGCAGTATTTT	CASSKTQGAPTDTQYF
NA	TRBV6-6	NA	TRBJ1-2	TGTGCCAGCATGATGATTCAGTACGCCGTCTATGGCTACACCTTC	CASMMIQYAVYGYTF
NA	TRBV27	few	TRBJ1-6	TGTGCCAGCACGTTCAGGGATCCCTATAATTCACCCCTCCACTTT	CASTFRDPYNSPLHF
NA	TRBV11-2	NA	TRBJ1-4	TGTGCCAGCCGGCCCGGGGGGATTACTGAAAAACTGTTTTTT	CASRPGGITEKLFF
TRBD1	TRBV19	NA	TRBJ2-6	TGTGCCACTAGAACAGGGGCCTTCTCTGGGGCCAACGTCCTGACTTTC	CATRTGAFSGANVLTF
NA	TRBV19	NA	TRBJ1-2	TGTGCCAGTAGTCCCGCCAGCGCCGGCGGAGGCTACACCTTC	CASSPASAGGGYTF
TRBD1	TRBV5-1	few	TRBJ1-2	TGCGCCAGCAGCCCCAGGACAGGGTCCGGCTACACCTTC	CASSPRTGSGYTF
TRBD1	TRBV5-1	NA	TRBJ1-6	TGCGCCAGCAGTTATGACAGGGGGAAGGGGTCACCCCTCCACTTT	CASSYDRGKGSPLHF
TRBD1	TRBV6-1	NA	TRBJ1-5	TGTGCCAGCAGTGACCCGGGACAGGACACCCGTAGCAATCAGCCCCAGCATTTT	CASSDPGQDTRSNQPQHF
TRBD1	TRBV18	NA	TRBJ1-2	TGTGCCAGCTCACCGGGGACAGGCCCTAACTATGGCTACACCTTC	CASSPGTGPNYGYTF
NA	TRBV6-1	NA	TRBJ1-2	TGTGCCAGCAGTGAAGATGGTTGGGTAGCTAGTGGCTACACCTTC	CASSEDGWVASGYTF
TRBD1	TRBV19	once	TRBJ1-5	TGTGCCAGTAGTATAGAAAGTTACAGGGGGCGTCAGCCCCAGCATTTT	CASSIESYRGRQPQHF
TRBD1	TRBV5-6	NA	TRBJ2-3	TGTGCCAGCAGCATACCGGGACAGGGAGGGAGGGGCACAGATACGCAGTATTTT	CASSIPGQGGRGTDTQYF
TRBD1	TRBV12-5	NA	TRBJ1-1	TGTGCTAGTGGTTTGACAGGGGGCCTGAACACTGAAGCTTTCTTT	CASGLTGGLNTEAFF
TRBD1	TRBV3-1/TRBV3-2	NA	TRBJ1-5	TGTGCCAGCAGCCACCGGACAGGGGCTCAGCCCCAGCATTTT	CASSHRTGAQPQHF
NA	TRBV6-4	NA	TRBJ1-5	TGTGCCAGCAGTGACCCAGAGCCCCAGCATTTT	CASSDPEPQHF
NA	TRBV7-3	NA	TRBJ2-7	TGTGCCAGCAGCTTATCAGGAGGCACCTACGAGCAGTACTTC	CASSLSGGTYEQYF
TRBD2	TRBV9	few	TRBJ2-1	TGTGCCAGCAGCGCCCCCCGGGGGGTATCCTACAATGAGCAGTTCTTC	CASSAPRGVSYNEQFF
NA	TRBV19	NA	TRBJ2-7	TGTGCCAGTAGTAGGAGTGGCGATGCCTACGAGCAGTACTTC	CASSRSGDAYEQYF
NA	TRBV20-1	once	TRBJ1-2	TGCAGTGCTAATGGCGGCGGTGGCTACACCTTC	CSANGGGGYTF
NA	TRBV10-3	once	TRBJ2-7	TGTGCCATCAGTGAAGGTGGGGGCCGAACCTACGAGCAGTACTTC	CAISEGGGRTYEQYF
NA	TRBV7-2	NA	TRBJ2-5	TGTGCCAGCAGCTGGGGAAGCGGAGAGACCCAGTACTTC	CASSWGSGETQYF
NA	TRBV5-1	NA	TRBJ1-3	TGCGCCAGCAGCTTGGCGGCCAGCGGACCAAACACCATATATTTT	CASSLAASGPNTIYF
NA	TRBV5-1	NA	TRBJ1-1	TGCGCCAGCAGCAAGGGACACCTGAACACTGAAGCTTTCTTT	CASSKGHLNTEAFF
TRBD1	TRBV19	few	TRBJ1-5	TGTGCCAGTCAGAACAGGGGGCATAGCAATCAGCCCCAGCATTTT	CASQNRGHSNQPQHF
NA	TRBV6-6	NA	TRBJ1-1	TGTGCCAGCAGCTCAGCGACGGGTTCCATGAACACTGAAGCTTTCTTT	CASSSATGSMNTEAFF
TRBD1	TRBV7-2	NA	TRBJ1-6	TGTGCCAGCAGCCCAAGACAGGGGGGCGCGGGATCACCCCTCCACTTT	CASSPRQGGAGSPLHF
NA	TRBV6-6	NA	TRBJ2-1	TGTGCCAGCAGTTACTCCCGGGTCTACAATGAGCAGTTCTTC	CASSYSRVYNEQFF
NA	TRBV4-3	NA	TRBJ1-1	TGCGCCAGCAGCCAATGGGGGGGCAGACAGAACACTGAAGCTTTCTTT	CASSQWGGRQNTEAFF
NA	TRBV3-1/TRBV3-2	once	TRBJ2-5	TGTGCCAGCAGCCAATCCCCGGTACAAGAGACCCAGTACTTC	CASSQSPVQETQYF
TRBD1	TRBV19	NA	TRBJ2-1	TGTGCCAGTAGTAAGACCGCTTTATTCCGGGACAGGGGACTTGTTTCCGAGCAGTTCTTC	CASSKTALFRDRGLVSEQFF
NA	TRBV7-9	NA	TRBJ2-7	TGTGCCAGCAGCTTAGTCCCTAGCTCCTACGAGCAGTACTTC	CASSLVPSSYEQYF
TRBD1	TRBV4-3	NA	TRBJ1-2	TGCGCCAGCAGCCAGGAACCTCAGGGGACAGTGGGTGCCGGGTCTCCCGGCTACACCTTC	CASSQEPQGTVGAGSPGYTF
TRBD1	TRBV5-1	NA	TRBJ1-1	TGCGCCAGCCGAATCCAGGGGGCGGACACTGAAGCTTTCTTT	CASRIQGADTEAFF
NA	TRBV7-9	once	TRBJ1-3	TGTGCCAGCAGTTTAAGCCGAAGGAGGTCCCGCTCTGGAAACACCATATATTTT	CASSLSRRRSRSGNTIYF
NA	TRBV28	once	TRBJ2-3	TGTGCCAGCAGTACCAGTGGCACAGATACGCAGTATTTT	CASSTSGTDTQYF
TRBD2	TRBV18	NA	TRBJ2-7	TGTGCCAGCTCGTCGCGCACTAGCGGGCCCTACGAGCAGTACTTC	CASSSRTSGPYEQYF
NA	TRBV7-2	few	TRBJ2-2	TGTGCCAGCAGGTCTTCGGTGACCGGGGAGCTGTTTTTT	CASRSSVTGELFF
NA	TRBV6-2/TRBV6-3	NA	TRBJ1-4	TGTGCCAGCAGTTACGACAGGAATGAAAAACTGTTTTTT	CASSYDRNEKLFF
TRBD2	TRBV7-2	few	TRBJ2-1	TGTGCCAGCAGCTTAGGAAGCGGGGGGGCCTACAATGAGCAGTTCTTC	CASSLGSGGAYNEQFF
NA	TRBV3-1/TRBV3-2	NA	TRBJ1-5	TGTGCCAGCAGCCCTAACAGTGTTAGCAATCAGCCCCAGCATTTT	CASSPNSVSNQPQHF
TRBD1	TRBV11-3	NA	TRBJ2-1	TGTGCCAGCAGCCTTACCGGGACAGGGATCGATGAGCAGTTCTTC	CASSLTGTGIDEQFF
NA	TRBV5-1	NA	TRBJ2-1	TGCGCCAGCAGTTTGGGGGCATTTGACAATGAGCAGTTCTTC	CASSLGAFDNEQFF
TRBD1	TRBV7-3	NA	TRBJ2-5	TGTGCCAGCAGCCAAGGGGGGACAGGGGCCGAGACCCAGTACTTC	CASSQGGTGAETQYF
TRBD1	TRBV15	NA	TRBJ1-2	TGTGCCACCAGCACGACTTCGACAGGGTTCTATGGCTACACCTTC	CATSTTSTGFYGYTF
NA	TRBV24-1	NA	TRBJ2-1	TGTGCCACCAGTGATTCAGCGGCGAGTTACAATGAGCAGTTCTTC	CATSDSAASYNEQFF
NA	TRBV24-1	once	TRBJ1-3	TGTGCCACCAGTGATGCGGGGGATAGGCGCGGAAACACCATATATTTT	CATSDAGDRRGNTIYF
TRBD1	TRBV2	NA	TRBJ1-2	TGTGCCAGCATGCTACAGGGGACCTATGGCTACACCTTC	CASMLQGTYGYTF
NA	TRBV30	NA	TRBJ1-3	TGTGCCTGGAGTGTACCCGGGGTCTCTGGAAACACCATATATTTT	CAWSVPGVSGNTIYF
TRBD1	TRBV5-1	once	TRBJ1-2	TGCGCCAGCAGCCCGGGACAGGGGGCGATAGGCTACACCTTC	CASSPGQGAIGYTF
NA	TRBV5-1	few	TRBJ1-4	TGCGTCAGCAAGGGGGACGTCGATGAAAAACTGTTTTTT	CVSKGDVDEKLFF
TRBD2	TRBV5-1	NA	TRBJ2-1	TGCGCCAGCAGCTCCCCTGGGCGGGGGTCCAATGAGCAGTTCTTC	CASSSPGRGSNEQFF
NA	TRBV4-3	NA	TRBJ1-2	TGCGCCAGCAGCCAAGATAGAGGGTTGTTAGGCTACACCTTC	CASSQDRGLLGYTF
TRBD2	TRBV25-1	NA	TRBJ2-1	TGTGCCAGCAGTGAATATTGGGGATCTAGCGGGGGTAACAATGAGCAGTTCTTC	CASSEYWGSSGGNNEQFF
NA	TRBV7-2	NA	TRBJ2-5	TGTGCCAGCAGCCGGTCTTCGGCTAGTGGCCAAGAGACCCAGTACTTC	CASSRSSASGQETQYF